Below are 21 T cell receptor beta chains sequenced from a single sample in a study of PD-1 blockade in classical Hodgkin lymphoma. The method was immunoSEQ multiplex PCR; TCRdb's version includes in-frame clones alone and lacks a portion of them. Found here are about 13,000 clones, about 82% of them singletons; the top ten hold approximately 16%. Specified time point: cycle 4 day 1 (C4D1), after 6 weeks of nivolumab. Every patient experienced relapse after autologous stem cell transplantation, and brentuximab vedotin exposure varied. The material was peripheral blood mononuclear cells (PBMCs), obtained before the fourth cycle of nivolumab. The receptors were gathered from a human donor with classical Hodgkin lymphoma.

DNA of the CDR3: TGTGCCCCACCGCATCAAGGACGCCTGATGAACACTGAAGCTTTCTTT. Translation gives CAPPHQGRLMNTEAFF. The V gene is TRBV7-4, the J gene TRBJ1-1; no firm D call. This CDR3 region has 16 residues. Trimming stripped 11 bases from V and 0 bases from J, with 22 bases between. CDR1 is SGHVT and CDR2 is SQSDAQ in the germline V gene.

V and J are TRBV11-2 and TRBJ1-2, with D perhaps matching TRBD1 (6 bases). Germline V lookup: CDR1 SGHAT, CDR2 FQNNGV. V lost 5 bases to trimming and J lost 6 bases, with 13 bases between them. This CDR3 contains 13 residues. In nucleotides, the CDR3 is TGTGCCAGCAGCACGGGGGGGCTCGATGGCTACACCTTC. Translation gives CASSTGGLDGYTF.

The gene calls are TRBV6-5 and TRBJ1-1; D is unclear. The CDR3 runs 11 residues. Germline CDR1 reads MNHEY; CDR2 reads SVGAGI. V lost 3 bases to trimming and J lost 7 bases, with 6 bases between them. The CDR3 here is CASSYPNEAFF. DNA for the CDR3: TGTGCCAGCAGTTATCCCAATGAAGCTTTCTTT.

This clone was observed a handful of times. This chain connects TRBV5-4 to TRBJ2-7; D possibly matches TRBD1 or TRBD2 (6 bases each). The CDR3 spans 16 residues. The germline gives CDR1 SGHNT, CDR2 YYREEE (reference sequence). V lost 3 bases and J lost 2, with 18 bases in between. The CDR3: CASSSVVTGATYEQYF. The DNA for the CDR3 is TGTGCCAGCAGCTCGGTTGTAACGGGGGCGACCTACGAGCAGTACTTC.

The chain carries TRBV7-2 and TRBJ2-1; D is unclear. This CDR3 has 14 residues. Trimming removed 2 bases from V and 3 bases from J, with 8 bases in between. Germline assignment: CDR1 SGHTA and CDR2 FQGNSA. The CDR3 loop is CASSLSRDYNEQFF. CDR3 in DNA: TGTGCCAGCAGCTTAAGTCGTGACTACAATGAGCAGTTCTTC.

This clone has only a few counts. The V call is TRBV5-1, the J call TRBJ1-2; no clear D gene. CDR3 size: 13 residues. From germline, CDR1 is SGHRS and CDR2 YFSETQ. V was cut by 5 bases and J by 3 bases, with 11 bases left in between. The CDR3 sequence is CASRSPEDYGYTF. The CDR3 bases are TGCGCCAGCAGGTCTCCCGAAGACTATGGCTACACCTTC.

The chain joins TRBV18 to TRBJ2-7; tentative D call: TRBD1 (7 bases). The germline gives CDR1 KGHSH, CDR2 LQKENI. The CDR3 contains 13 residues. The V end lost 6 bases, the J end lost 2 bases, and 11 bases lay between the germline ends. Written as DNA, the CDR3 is TGTGCCAGCTCGCGCGGGACAGCCTACGAGCAGTACTTC. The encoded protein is CASSRGTAYEQYF.

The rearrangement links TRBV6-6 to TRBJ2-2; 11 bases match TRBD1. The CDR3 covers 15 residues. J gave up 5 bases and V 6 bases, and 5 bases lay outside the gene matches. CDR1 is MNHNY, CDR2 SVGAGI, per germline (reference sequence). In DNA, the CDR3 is TGTGCCAGCAGGGGGACAGGGGGTTGGACCGGGGAGCTGTTTTTT. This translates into CASRGTGGWTGELFF.

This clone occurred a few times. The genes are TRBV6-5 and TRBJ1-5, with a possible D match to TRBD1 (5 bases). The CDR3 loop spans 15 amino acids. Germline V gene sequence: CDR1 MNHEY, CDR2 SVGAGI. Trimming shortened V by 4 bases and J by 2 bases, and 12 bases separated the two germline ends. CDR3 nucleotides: TGTGCCAGCAGTTCCCTCCGGGGGGGCAATCAGCCCCAGCATTTT. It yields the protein CASSSLRGGNQPQHF.

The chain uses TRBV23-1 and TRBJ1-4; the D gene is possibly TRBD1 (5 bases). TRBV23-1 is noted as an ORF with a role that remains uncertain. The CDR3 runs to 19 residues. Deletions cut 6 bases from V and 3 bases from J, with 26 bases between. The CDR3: CASSPPTRDRERANEKLFF. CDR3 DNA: TGCGCCAGCAGCCCTCCAACCCGGGACCGAGAACGGGCTAATGAAAAACTGTTTTTT.

CDR3 DNA: TGTGCCAGCAGTTATCAGTATGAAAAACTGTTTTTT. Its protein is CASSYQYEKLFF. This sequence joins TRBV6-5 and TRBJ1-4; D is unclear. Germline assignment: CDR1 MNHEY and CDR2 SVGAGI. V lost 3 bases, J lost 6 bases, and 5 bases lay in between. The CDR3 length is 12 residues.

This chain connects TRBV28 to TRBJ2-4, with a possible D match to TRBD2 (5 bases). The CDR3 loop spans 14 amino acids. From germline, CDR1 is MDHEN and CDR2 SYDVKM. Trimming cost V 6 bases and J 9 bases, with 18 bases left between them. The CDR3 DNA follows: TGTGCCAGCAGCTCCACCGGTCAGCGGAGCATTCAGTACTTC. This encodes CASSSTGQRSIQYF.

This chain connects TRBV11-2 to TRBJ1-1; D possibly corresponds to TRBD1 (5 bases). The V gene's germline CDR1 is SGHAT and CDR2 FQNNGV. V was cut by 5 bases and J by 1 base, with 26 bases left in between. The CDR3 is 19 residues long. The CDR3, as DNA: TGTGCCAGCAGCCCCGGTTTCCAGAGACAGCGAAAAAGGAACACTGAAGCTTTCTTT. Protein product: CASSPGFQRQRKRNTEAFF.

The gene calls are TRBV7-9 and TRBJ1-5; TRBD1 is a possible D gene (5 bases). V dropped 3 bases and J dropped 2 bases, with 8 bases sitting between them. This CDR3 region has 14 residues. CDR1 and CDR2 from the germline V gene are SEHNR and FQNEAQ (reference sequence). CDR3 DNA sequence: TGTGCCAGCAGCTTTGTAGGGGGCAATCAGCCCCAGCATTTT. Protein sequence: CASSFVGGNQPQHF.

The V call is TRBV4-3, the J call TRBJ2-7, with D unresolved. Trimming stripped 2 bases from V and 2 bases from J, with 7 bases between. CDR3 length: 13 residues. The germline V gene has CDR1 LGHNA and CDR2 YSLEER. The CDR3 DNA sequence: TGCGCCAGCAGCCAACGAGTCACCTACGAGCAGTACTTC. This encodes CASSQRVTYEQYF.

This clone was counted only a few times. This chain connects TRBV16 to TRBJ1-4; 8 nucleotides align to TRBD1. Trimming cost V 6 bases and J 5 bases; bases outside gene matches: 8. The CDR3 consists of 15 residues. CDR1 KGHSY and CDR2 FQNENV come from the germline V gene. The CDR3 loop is CASSLGQGRNEKLFF. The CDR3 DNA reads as TGTGCCAGCAGTCTCGGACAGGGACGAAATGAAAAACTGTTTTTT.

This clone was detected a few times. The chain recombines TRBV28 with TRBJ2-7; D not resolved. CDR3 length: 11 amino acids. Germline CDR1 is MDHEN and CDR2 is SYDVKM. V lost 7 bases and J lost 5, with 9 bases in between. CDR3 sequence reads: CASKYGHEQYF. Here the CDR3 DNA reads TGTGCCAGCAAGTATGGCCACGAGCAGTACTTC.

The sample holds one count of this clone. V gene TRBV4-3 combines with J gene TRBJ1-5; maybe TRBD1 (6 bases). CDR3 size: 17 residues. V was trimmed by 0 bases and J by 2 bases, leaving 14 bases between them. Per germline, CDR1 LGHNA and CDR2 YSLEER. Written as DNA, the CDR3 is TGCGCCAGCAGCCAAGACCCGCCGGGGGCAGGCAATCAGCCCCAGCATTTT. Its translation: CASSQDPPGAGNQPQHF.

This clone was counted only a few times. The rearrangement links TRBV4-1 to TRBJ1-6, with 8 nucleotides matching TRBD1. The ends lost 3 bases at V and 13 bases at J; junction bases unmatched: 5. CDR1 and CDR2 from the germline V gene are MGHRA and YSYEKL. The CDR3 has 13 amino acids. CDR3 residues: CASSHRTGRPLHF. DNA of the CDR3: TGCGCCAGCAGCCATCGGACAGGGAGGCCCCTCCACTTT.

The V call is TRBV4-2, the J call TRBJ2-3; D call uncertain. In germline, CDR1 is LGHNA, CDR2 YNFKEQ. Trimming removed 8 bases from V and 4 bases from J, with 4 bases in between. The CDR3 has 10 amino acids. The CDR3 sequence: CASPPDTQYF. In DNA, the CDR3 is TGTGCCAGCCCCCCAGATACGCAGTATTTT.

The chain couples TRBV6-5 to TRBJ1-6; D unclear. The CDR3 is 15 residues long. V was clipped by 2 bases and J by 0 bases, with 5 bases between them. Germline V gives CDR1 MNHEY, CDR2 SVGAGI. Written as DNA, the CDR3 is TGTGCCAGCAGTTACGACGTCTCCTATAATTCACCCCTCCACTTT. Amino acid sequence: CASSYDVSYNSPLHF.